These 10 T cell receptor beta chains originate from one sample sequenced in a study of cytomegalovirus exposure and HLA in healthy donors. Data came from immunoSEQ multiplex PCR; TCRdb stores just in-frame clones and leaves some out. The sample contains 120,000 to 150,000 clones, 80% to 90% of which appear only once. Sequencing used PBMCs. These receptors were obtained from a woman in her twenties or thirties in good health and CMV-seronegative.

This clone occurred once. The chain employs TRBV28 and TRBJ1-2, with D maybe TRBD1 (5 bases). The CDR3 runs 13 residues. Germline CDR1 is MDHEN and CDR2 is SYDVKM. With 8 bases removed from V and 4 bases from J, the gap between germline ends came to 14 bases. The CDR3 nucleotides read TGTGCCAGCGGCCTTAGGCAGGGCTATGGCTACACCTTC. It translates to CASGLRQGYGYTF.

A note on this clone: The sample has other DNA sequences that encode this CDR3 too. The chain is built from TRBV18 and TRBJ1-1; TRBD1 is a possible D gene (5 bases). From germline, CDR1 is KGHSH and CDR2 LQKENI. Trimming shortened V by 5 bases and J by 1 base, and 8 bases separated the two germline ends. The CDR3 runs 13 residues. In nucleotides, the CDR3 is TGTGCCAGCTCAACCGACAGGAACACTGAAGCTTTCTTT. It translates to CASSTDRNTEAFF. The entire variable domain, with the rest obtained from reference TRBV18 and TRBJ1-1, is as follows: NAGVMQNPRHLVRRRGQEARLRCSPMKGHSHVYWYRQLPEEGLKFMVYLQKENIIDESGMPKERFSAEFPKEGPSILRIQQVVRGDSAAYFCASSTDRNTEAFFGQGTRLTVV.

This clone was seen a single time. The chain has TRBV5-4 and TRBJ1-5; 9 bases are shared with TRBD1. V lost 4 bases, J lost 7 bases, and 9 bases stayed unmatched. The CDR3 contains 15 residues. The germline V gene encodes CDR1 SGHNT and CDR2 YYREEE (reference sequence). The CDR3 DNA is TGTGCCAGCAGCGACAGCAGACAGGGGGGACAGCCCCAGCATTTT. Encoded protein: CASSDSRQGGQPQHF.

This chain joins TRBV15 and TRBJ2-1; 8 nucleotides match TRBD2. CDR3 length: 15 residues. The trim removed 0 bases at V and 2 bases at J, leaving 0 bases unmatched. CDR1 LNHNV and CDR2 YYDKDF come from the germline V gene (reference sequence). The CDR3 here is CATSRERGAYNEQFF. Here the CDR3 DNA reads TGTGCCACCAGCAGAGAGCGGGGGGCCTACAATGAGCAGTTCTTC.

DNA for the CDR3: TGTGCCAGCAGTGACTCTACCCAGGGGGTTTCCTACGAGCAGTACTTC. Encoded protein: CASSDSTQGVSYEQYF. This chain links TRBV6-4 with TRBJ2-7; 7 nucleotides agree with TRBD1. Germline CDR1 and CDR2: MRHNA and SNTAGT. V shed 0 bases and J 1 base; nucleotides not matched to a gene: 6. The CDR3 length is 16 residues.

This chain joins TRBV11-2 and TRBJ1-4; no clear D. This CDR3 contains 15 residues. Trimming shortened V by 1 base and J by 5 bases, and 11 bases separated the two germline ends. Germline V gives CDR1 SGHAT, CDR2 FQNNGV. CDR3 DNA sequence: TGTGCCAGCAGCTTAGTCCCCGGTACCAATGAAAAACTGTTTTTT. It codes for CASSLVPGTNEKLFF.

This chain links TRBV4-1 with TRBJ1-5; 11 bases align to TRBD1. Trimming at V came to 0 bases and at J to 6 bases, leaving 4 bases not matched to a gene. CDR3 length: 16 residues. Germline V lookup: CDR1 MGHRA, CDR2 YSYEKL. CDR3 in DNA: TGCGCCAGCAGCCAAGACCTAGGGACAGGGGGTCAGCCCCAGCATTTT. It encodes CASSQDLGTGGQPQHF.

This rearrangement joins TRBV7-6 to TRBJ1-2; D perhaps matches TRBD1 (5 bases). V gave up 5 bases and J gave up 8 bases, with 18 bases separating them. The CDR3 covers 14 residues. Germline V gene sequence: CDR1 SGHVS, CDR2 FNYEAQ. CDR3 DNA: TGTGCCAGCAGCCAAACGAATACAGGATCCGGCTACACCTTC. It translates to CASSQTNTGSGYTF.

The gene calls are TRBV5-1 and TRBJ1-2, with 7 bases identical to TRBD1. With V trimmed by 0 bases and J by 1 base, 9 bases remained unmatched. CDR3 size: 17 residues. Looked up from germline, CDR1 is SGHRS and CDR2 is YFSETQ. The CDR3 region has the DNA TGCGCCAGCAGCTTGGTTGGACAGGCGGAACGTAACTATGGCTACACCTTC. Its protein product is CASSLVGQAERNYGYTF. Based on the CDR3 plus reference TRBV5-1 and TRBJ1-2, the full variable domain is KAGVTQTPRYLIKTRGQQVTLSCSPISGHRSVSWYQQTPGQGLQFLFEYFSETQRNKGNFPGRFSGRQFSNSRSEMNVSTLELGDSALYLCASSLVGQAERNYGYTFGSGTRLTVV.

The chain links TRBV5-1 to TRBJ1-3, with TRBD1 as a possible D gene (5 bases). The CDR3 runs 14 residues. Trimming took 4 bases from V and 0 from J, leaving 8 bases between them. The germline CDR1 and CDR2 sequences are SGHRS and YFSETQ. CDR3 sequence: CASSPDNSGNTIYF. The CDR3, as DNA: TGCGCCAGCAGCCCGGACAACTCTGGAAACACCATATATTTT.